The 30 T cell receptor beta chains presented below share a single source sample, sequenced in a study of blood T cell repertoires in COVID-19. Assay used: immunoSEQ multiplex PCR; TCRdb lists only in-frame clones, some missing. The data contain roughly 150,000 clones, roughly 86% of them seen just once; the ten biggest clones take up roughly 2.4%. The source material was peripheral blood. These receptor sequences come from a woman of 80 years or more with COVID-19, enrolled during active disease.

The chain links TRBV12-3 or TRBV12-4 to TRBJ2-5; D is possibly TRBD2 (5 bases). V dropped 3 bases and J dropped 5 bases, with 10 bases sitting between them. This CDR3 is 13 amino acids long. The CDR3 DNA follows: TGTGCCAGCAGTTTTGCGGGTGTGGAGACCCAGTACTTC. It codes for CASSFAGVETQYF.

V usage is TRBV7-2 and J usage is TRBJ2-7; D may be TRBD2 (5 bases). V was cut by 7 bases and J by 6 bases, with 19 bases left in between. CDR3 length: 14 residues. Germline values: CDR1 SGHTA, CDR2 FQGNSA. DNA for the CDR3: TGTGCCAGCAACCTGAGAGGGCAGGTCCCCGAGCAGTACTTC. This codes for CASNLRGQVPEQYF.

Here the CDR3 DNA reads TGTGCCAGCCGCGAGGGTACGAGCAATCAGCCCCAGCATTTT. Protein sequence: CASREGTSNQPQHF. V and J are TRBV28 and TRBJ1-5; unclear D gene. Looked up from germline, CDR1 is MDHEN and CDR2 is SYDVKM. The CDR3 covers 14 residues. V shed 8 bases and J shed 1 base, with 12 bases lying between them.

This chain joins TRBV19 and TRBJ1-1; D is ambiguous. Deletions cut 3 bases from V and 2 bases from J, with 10 bases between. In germline, CDR1 is LNHDA, CDR2 SQIVND (reference sequence). There are 14 residues in the CDR3. CDR3 nucleotides: TGTGCCAGTAGTATCGACTTAAGTAACACTGAAGCTTTCTTT. Its translation: CASSIDLSNTEAFF.

This clone was counted between two and nine times. The chain links TRBV5-4 to TRBJ2-2; TRBD2 matches at 8 bases. The CDR3 extends over 18 amino acids. Losses at the gene ends were 2 bases for V and 1 base for J; bases not matched to a gene: 10. Germline V gene data show CDR1 as SGHNT and CDR2 as YYREEE (reference sequence). The chain's CDR3 is CASSFLTSGYLNTGELFF. The CDR3 DNA reads TGTGCCAGCAGCTTTCTAACTAGCGGTTACTTGAACACCGGGGAGCTGTTTTTT. The variable domain in full, with the rest retrieved from reference TRBV5-4 and TRBJ2-2, is ETGVTQSPTHLIKTRGQQVTLRCSSQSGHNTVSWYQQALGQGPQFIFQYYREEENGRGNFPPRFSGLQFPNYSSELNVNALELDDSALYLCASSFLTSGYLNTGELFFGEGSRLTVL.

This clone turned up a few times. The rearrangement links TRBV12-5 to TRBJ1-1; D is perhaps TRBD1 (5 bases). This CDR3 has 13 amino acids. V was clipped by 0 bases and J by 11 bases, with 13 bases between them. CDR1 is LGHNT and CDR2 is FRNRAP in the germline V gene. CDR3 DNA: TGTGCTAGTGGTTTGGTATCGGGGGGACGGGCTTTCTTT. Translation gives CASGLVSGGRAFF.

This chain joins TRBV15 and TRBJ2-5, with a possible D match to TRBD1 (5 bases). Per the germline V gene, CDR1 is LNHNV and CDR2 is YYDKDF (reference sequence). V was cut by 8 bases and J by 3 bases, with 13 bases left in between. The CDR3 totals 13 residues. The CDR3 nucleotides are TGTGCCACCGGTGAAATAGGGGAAGAGACCCAGTACTTC. Protein sequence: CATGEIGEETQYF.

This clone was seen just once. V usage is TRBV28 and J usage is TRBJ1-6; 7 nucleotides match TRBD1. Per the germline V gene, CDR1 is MDHEN and CDR2 is SYDVKM. Trimming at V came to 11 bases and at J to 7 bases, leaving 8 bases not matched to a gene. This CDR3 region has 13 residues. CDR3 amino acids: CAGQAGGNSPLHF. The CDR3 DNA reads TGTGCCGGGCAAGCAGGGGGAAATTCACCCCTCCACTTT.

The chain carries TRBV5-8 and TRBJ2-2; D uncertain. Trimming removed 6 bases at V and 0 bases at J, with 6 bases between. This CDR3 spans 13 amino acids. Germline loops: CDR1 SGHTS, CDR2 YDEGEE. The CDR3 DNA reads as TGTGCCAGCATCCTCGCGAACACCGGGGAGCTGTTTTTT. Encoded protein: CASILANTGELFF.

V and J are TRBV13 and TRBJ2-3; no definite D call. Germline CDR1 reads PRHDT; CDR2 reads FYEKMQ (reference sequence). This CDR3 comprises 14 residues. V lost 5 bases and J 0 bases, leaving 9 bases between the germline ends. The CDR3 DNA sequence: TGTGCCAGCAGCACCACGGTTAGCACAGATACGCAGTATTTT. Its translation: CASSTTVSTDTQYF.

The CDR3 bases are TGCGCCAGCAGCCAAGATTTCGCTGCGACAGGGTCAATTGGGGCCAACGTCCTGACTTTC. Its translation is CASSQDFAATGSIGANVLTF. This chain uses TRBV4-3 with TRBJ2-6; 7 nucleotides match TRBD1. Germline V gene data show CDR1 as LGHNA and CDR2 as YSLEER. The V segment lost 0 bases and the J segment 3 bases; nucleotides outside the gene matches: 14. The CDR3 totals 20 residues.

The rearrangement uses TRBV11-2 and TRBJ2-3; TRBD2 matches at 10 bases. The CDR3 loop spans 18 amino acids. Trimming at V came to 1 base and at J to 4 bases, leaving 11 bases not matched to a gene. Germline CDR1 is SGHAT and CDR2 is FQNNGV. In nucleotides, the CDR3 is TGTGCCAGCAGCTTAGTTGGCCGGCTAGCGGGAGTTCCAGATACGCAGTATTTT. Its translation: CASSLVGRLAGVPDTQYF.

The rearrangement links TRBV9 to TRBJ2-3; 12 nucleotides line up with TRBD2. Germline CDR1 and CDR2: SGDLS and YYNGEE. There are 17 residues in the CDR3. Trimming took 3 bases from V and 2 from J; bases not matched to a gene: 7. The CDR3 DNA is TGTGCCAGCAGCGCCTGGACTAGCGGGAAGTCCACAGATACGCAGTATTTT. It translates to CASSAWTSGKSTDTQYF.

This CDR3 reads CAISTGDSGNTIYF. DNA of the CDR3: TGTGCCATCAGTACAGGGGACTCTGGAAACACCATATATTTT. The chain combines TRBV10-3 with TRBJ1-3, with 7 bases matching TRBD1. Germline CDR1 and CDR2: ENHRY and SYGVKD. This CDR3 contains 14 residues. Trimming took 5 bases from V and 0 from J; bases not matched to a gene: 1.

The chain carries TRBV7-8 and TRBJ2-7; possible D gene TRBD2, 6 bases. The germline V gene encodes CDR1 SGHVS and CDR2 FQNEAQ. The CDR3 extends over 12 amino acids. Trimming removed 6 bases at V and 3 bases at J, with 9 bases between. The CDR3 spells CASSRLGYEQYF. The CDR3 DNA reads as TGTGCCAGCAGTCGACTAGGCTACGAGCAGTACTTC.

The CDR3 DNA reads TGTGCCAGCAGCGTAGGCCTAGCGGCGAACAATGAGCAGTTCTTC. As protein: CASSVGLAANNEQFF. J is TRBJ2-1 and V is TRBV9, with 7 nucleotides matching TRBD2. The germline CDR1 and CDR2 sequences are SGDLS and YYNGEE. Unmatched junction bases numbered 5, after V lost 0 bases and J lost 5 bases. CDR3 length: 15 residues. The full variable domain, completed using reference TRBV9 and TRBJ2-1, is DSGVTQTPKHLITATGQRVTLRCSPRSGDLSVYWYQQSLDQGLQFLIQYYNGEERAKGNILERFSAQQFPDLHSELNLSSLELGDSALYFCASSVGLAANNEQFFGPGTRLTVL.

V is TRBV7-2 and J is TRBJ2-3; 11 bases fit TRBD2. The CDR3 consists of 15 residues. V trimming: 5 bases; J trimming: 1 base; junction bases outside the gene matches: 2. Germline assignment: CDR1 SGHTA and CDR2 FQGNSA. CDR3 amino acids: CASSQTSGGTDTQYF. CDR3 nucleotides: TGTGCCAGCAGCCAGACTAGCGGGGGCACAGATACGCAGTATTTT.

The gene calls are TRBV28 and TRBJ1-3, with 8 positions matching TRBD1. After removal of 3 bases from V and 0 bases from J, the junction contained 7 bases not matched to a gene. This CDR3 is built from 17 residues. The germline V gene has CDR1 MDHEN and CDR2 SYDVKM. In DNA form, the CDR3 reads TGTGCCAGCAGTTTTCCGAGAGGACAGGGCTCTGGAAACACCATATATTTT. It encodes CASSFPRGQGSGNTIYF.

This chain uses TRBV2 with TRBJ2-3; 13 positions match TRBD2. The CDR3 has 17 amino acids. Germline V gene sequence: CDR1 SNHLY, CDR2 FYNNEI. V lost 7 bases, J lost 5 bases, and 12 bases stayed unmatched. The CDR3 DNA reads TGTGCCAGCAACGGAAGAGGGACTAGCGGGAATAAAGATACGCAGTATTTT. Residues: CASNGRGTSGNKDTQYF.

This clone was recorded once. This chain joins TRBV6-6 and TRBJ1-2; 8 nucleotides align to TRBD1. The V segment lost 4 bases and the J segment 7 bases; nucleotides outside the gene matches: 8. The germline V gene has CDR1 MNHNY and CDR2 SVGAGI (reference sequence). This CDR3 contains 14 residues. The CDR3 DNA follows: TGTGCCAGCAGTTCTCACCAGGGGGCGGGTGGCTACACCTTC. Protein: CASSSHQGAGGYTF.

In its sample, this clone was seen a few times. V and J are TRBV6-2 or TRBV6-3 and TRBJ2-7; TRBD2 matches at 10 bases. The ends lost 4 bases at V and 9 bases at J; junction bases unmatched: 9. Germline CDR1 MNHEY, CDR2 SVGEGT. This CDR3 spans 14 amino acids. CDR3 nucleotide sequence: TGTGCCAGCAGTTGGACTAGCGGATGGAGGGGGCAGTACTTC. Protein sequence: CASSWTSGWRGQYF.

This CDR3 is CASTRRGRGRTDTQYF. CDR3 coding DNA: TGTGCCAGCACGCGGCGGGGAAGGGGCCGGACAGATACGCAGTATTTT. The chain recombines TRBV28 with TRBJ2-3; D is perhaps TRBD2 (6 bases). The V gene's germline CDR1 is MDHEN and CDR2 SYDVKM. CDR3 length: 16 residues. V was clipped by 7 bases and J by 3 bases, with 20 bases between them.

This clone was recorded only once. The V gene is TRBV6-6, the J gene TRBJ2-7; a possible D gene is TRBD1 (5 bases). The CDR3 is 12 residues long. With 0 bases removed from V and 5 bases from J, the gap between germline ends came to 5 bases. The germline gives CDR1 MNHNY, CDR2 SVGAGI (reference sequence). As DNA, the CDR3 is TGTGCCAGCAGTTACTCAGGGGACGAGCAGTACTTC. This codes for CASSYSGDEQYF.

This chain uses TRBV28 with TRBJ1-5; TRBD1 aligns across 9 bases. Germline CDR1 and CDR2: MDHEN and SYDVKM. This CDR3 is built from 17 residues. With 5 bases clipped from V and 1 base from J, the junction kept 9 bases outside the gene matches. The CDR3 sequence: CASSPPRTGASNQPQHF. CDR3 bases: TGTGCCAGCAGTCCCCCCCGGACAGGGGCGAGCAATCAGCCCCAGCATTTT.

This chain uses TRBV11-3 with TRBJ2-1, with 9 nucleotides matching TRBD2. V lost 1 base, J lost 5 bases, and 0 bases stayed unmatched. CDR1 is SGHNT and CDR2 is YENEEA in the germline V gene. The CDR3 spans 14 residues. The CDR3 DNA follows: TGTGCCAGCAGCTTAGGACTAGCGGACAATGAGCAGTTCTTC. Encoded protein: CASSLGLADNEQFF.

V and J are TRBV6-6 and TRBJ1-2; D perhaps matches TRBD1 (5 bases). CDR1 MNHNY and CDR2 SVGAGI come from the germline V gene (reference sequence). V gave up 4 bases and J gave up 2 bases, with 17 bases separating them. This CDR3 region has 16 residues. As DNA, the CDR3 is TGTGCCAGCAGTTCTAGGGGAGGACAACCAAACTATGGCTACACCTTC. Translating gives CASSSRGGQPNYGYTF.

The chain carries TRBV18 and TRBJ2-7; 7 nucleotides match TRBD1. The CDR3 sequence is 15 residues long. Germline values: CDR1 KGHSH, CDR2 LQKENI. The V and J ends lost 3 bases and 4 bases, in that order; junction bases with no gene match: 9. CDR3 in amino acids: CASSPPGTVSYEQYF. DNA for the CDR3: TGTGCCAGCTCACCCCCAGGGACAGTTTCGTACGAGCAGTACTTC.

This clone was seen once. This sequence joins TRBV28 and TRBJ1-2, with TRBD1 matching 7 bases. Germline V CDR1 and CDR2: MDHEN, SYDVKM. The ends lost 5 bases at V and 4 bases at J; junction bases unmatched: 13. This CDR3 contains 16 residues. CDR3 sequence reads: CASSIGGTDDPYGYTF. DNA for the CDR3: TGTGCCAGCAGTATCGGCGGGACAGACGACCCCTATGGCTACACCTTC.

The chain combines TRBV3-1 (or the pseudogene TRBV3-2) with TRBJ1-5, with a possible D match to TRBD1 (5 bases). Looked up from germline, CDR1 is LGHDT and CDR2 is YNNKEL (reference sequence). CDR3 length: 17 amino acids. Between the trimmed V and J ends, which lost 1 base and 1 base, there was a span of 14 bases. Here the CDR3 reads CASSQGTGGMSNQPQHF. The CDR3 nucleotides are TGTGCCAGCAGCCAAGGCACCGGGGGGATGAGCAATCAGCCCCAGCATTTT.

The chain recombines TRBV5-1 with TRBJ1-2; 7 positions agree with TRBD1. Germline CDR1 and CDR2: SGHRS and YFSETQ. The CDR3 loop spans 14 amino acids. Unmatched junction bases numbered 10, after V lost 8 bases and J lost 3 bases. The CDR3 loop is CASFPDRADYGYTF. The DNA of the CDR3 is TGCGCCAGTTTCCCCGACAGGGCCGACTATGGCTACACCTTC.